These 20 T cell receptor beta chains came from one sample sequenced in a study of PD-1 blockade in classical Hodgkin lymphoma. Relapse was seen in all patients after autologous stem cell transplantation, and brentuximab vedotin exposure was variable. TCRdb's table, derived via immunoSEQ multiplex PCR, lists solely in-frame clones and lacks some. The data contain under 95,000 clones, about 93% of them singletons. Material: peripheral blood mononuclear cells (PBMCs), obtained before the second cycle of nivolumab. All receptors derive from a human donor with classical Hodgkin lymphoma.

The chain couples TRBV28 to TRBJ2-1; D may be TRBD1 (6 bases). This CDR3 contains 14 residues. V lost 2 bases, J lost 3 bases, and 8 bases lay in between. From germline, CDR1 is MDHEN and CDR2 SYDVKM. CDR3 in DNA: TGTGCCAGCAGTTTACAGGGGTTCTACAATGAGCAGTTCTTC. This codes for CASSLQGFYNEQFF.

This clone was observed a single time. The chain recombines TRBV18 with TRBJ2-5, with 7 bases that match TRBD2. Germline lookup yields CDR1 KGHSH and CDR2 LQKENI. The CDR3 consists of 15 residues. With 4 bases clipped from V and 4 bases from J, the junction kept 9 bases outside the gene matches. CDR3 region: CASSHVRGSRETQYF. CDR3 coding DNA: TGTGCCAGCTCACACGTCCGCGGGAGCAGAGAGACCCAGTACTTC.

This clone occurred once. The V gene is TRBV27, the J gene TRBJ2-3; D uncertain. There are 12 residues in the CDR3. V shed 1 base and J shed 6 bases, with 5 bases lying between them. CDR1 and CDR2 from the germline V gene are MNHEY and SMNVEV (reference sequence). CDR3 amino acids: CASSLLGDTQYF. CDR3 DNA sequence: TGTGCCAGCAGTTTATTGGGGGATACGCAGTATTTT.

This chain connects TRBV5-1 to TRBJ2-7, with TRBD1 matching 8 bases. The junction had 9 bases not matched to a gene; V was cut back by 1 base and J by 6 bases. Germline V lookup: CDR1 SGHRS, CDR2 YFSETQ. This CDR3 is built from 15 residues. CDR3 DNA: TGCGCCAGCAGCTTGACGACAGGGGTGTTTGGCGAGCAGTACTTC. Its protein is CASSLTTGVFGEQYF.

This clone was detected only once. The J gene is TRBJ2-1, the V gene TRBV27; no definite D call. V dropped 0 bases and J dropped 5 bases, with 8 bases sitting between them. Germline V gene sequence: CDR1 MNHEY, CDR2 SMNVEV (reference sequence). The CDR3 spans 14 residues. The DNA for the CDR3 is TGTGCCAGCAGTTTATCGGGGAAACACAATGAGCAGTTCTTC. Its translation is CASSLSGKHNEQFF.

J is TRBJ1-1 and V is TRBV5-1, with a tentative D call TRBD1 (6 bases). The CDR3 contains 15 residues. V dropped 4 bases and J dropped 6 bases, with 19 bases sitting between them. Germline V CDR1 and CDR2: SGHRS, YFSETQ. The CDR3, as DNA: TGCGCCAGCAGCCCGACAAGTTTCAGGGGCTCTGAAGCTTTCTTT. Translated, it gives CASSPTSFRGSEAFF.

The chain joins TRBV30 to TRBJ2-1, with a weak D call TRBD1 (5 bases). Germline-derived CDR1 and CDR2 are GTSNPN and SVGIG (reference sequence). The length of the CDR3 is 17 residues. V was clipped by 3 bases and J by 1 base, with 19 bases between them. The CDR3 region is CAWRGNKGSESYNEQFF. The CDR3, as DNA: TGTGCCTGGAGGGGTAATAAGGGGTCAGAGTCCTACAATGAGCAGTTCTTC.

This chain joins TRBV9 and TRBJ2-1, with 11 bases identical to TRBD1. Germline-derived CDR1 and CDR2 are SGDLS and YYNGEE. CDR3 length equals 13 residues. V lost 1 base and J lost 10; bases outside the gene matches: 1. The chain's CDR3 is CASSVWDRGEQFF. CDR3 in DNA: TGTGCCAGCAGCGTATGGGACAGGGGGGAGCAGTTCTTC.

The chain combines TRBV5-1 with TRBJ1-3, with D possibly TRBD1 on 6 matching bases. CDR3 length equals 15 residues. The ends were cut back, 4 bases at V and 4 bases at J, with 15 bases in the middle. Germline lookup yields CDR1 SGHRS and CDR2 YFSETQ. CDR3 nucleotides: TGCGCCAGCAGCCACGAACAGGGTTCGGGAAACACCATATATTTT. Protein: CASSHEQGSGNTIYF.

CDR3 bases: TGTGCCACCAGCAGAGAACCAGGGATCGGCTACACCTTC. As protein: CATSREPGIGYTF. The chain employs TRBV15 and TRBJ1-2; tentative D call: TRBD1 (5 bases). Trimming cost V 0 bases and J 8 bases, with 10 bases left between them. The CDR3 has 13 residues. Germline loops: CDR1 LNHNV, CDR2 YYDKDF (reference sequence).

V is TRBV5-1 and J is TRBJ2-5; D is uncertain. The CDR3 spans 15 residues. Looked up from germline, CDR1 is SGHRS and CDR2 is YFSETQ. The V end lost 3 bases, the J end lost 5 bases, and 17 bases lay between the germline ends. CDR3: CASSSFRRLGETQYF. DNA of the CDR3: TGCGCCAGCAGCTCTTTTAGGAGATTGGGGGAGACCCAGTACTTC.

The genes are TRBV27 and TRBJ2-2; no definite D call. Germline CDR1 is MNHEY and CDR2 is SMNVEV (reference sequence). CDR3 length equals 13 residues. Trimming cost V 3 bases and J 8 bases, with 10 bases left between them. The CDR3 nucleotides are TGTGCCAGCAGTTTGACTGACGGGGGGGAGCTGTTTTTT. This translates into CASSLTDGGELFF.

This chain links TRBV19 with TRBJ2-1; 7 nucleotides agree with TRBD2. The length of the CDR3 is 16 residues. V lost 5 bases, J lost 2 bases, and 9 bases stayed unmatched. Germline-derived CDR1 and CDR2 are LNHDA and SQIVND (reference sequence). The CDR3 region has the DNA TGTGCCAGTAGTGGGGGTAGCGGGCGTGCCTACAATGAGCAGTTCTTC. Its translation: CASSGGSGRAYNEQFF.

This sequence joins TRBV18 and TRBJ2-1; perhaps D is TRBD1 or TRBD2 (5 bases each). Per the germline V gene, CDR1 is KGHSH and CDR2 is LQKENI. Trimming took 6 bases from V and 5 from J, leaving 17 bases between them. This CDR3 has 15 residues. Here the CDR3 reads CASSTLPGTHNEQFF. The CDR3, as DNA: TGTGCCAGCTCCACCCTTCCGGGGACCCACAATGAGCAGTTCTTC.

This chain uses TRBV30 with TRBJ1-1; 7 bases match TRBD1. The germline CDR1 and CDR2 sequences are GTSNPN and SVGIG (reference sequence). V lost 3 bases, J lost 1 base, and 2 bases stayed unmatched. CDR3 length equals 13 residues. The CDR3 loop reads CAWRRQGNTEAFF. As DNA, the CDR3 is TGTGCCTGGAGACGACAGGGGAACACTGAAGCTTTCTTT.

The chain carries TRBV6-6 and TRBJ2-7; no definite D call. Germline V gene data show CDR1 as MNHNY and CDR2 as SVGAGI (reference sequence). The germline V and J ends were trimmed by 2 bases and 5 bases, with 4 bases remaining between them. This CDR3 has 11 amino acids. In DNA, the CDR3 is TGTGCCAGCAGTTACGTCGACGAGCAGTACTTC. It is translated as CASSYVDEQYF.

The V gene is TRBV13, the J gene TRBJ2-1, with TRBD2 identical over 11 bases. This CDR3 comprises 15 residues. Germline V gives CDR1 PRHDT, CDR2 FYEKMQ (reference sequence). Trimming cost V 5 bases and J 4 bases; bases outside gene matches: 4. The CDR3 nucleotides are TGTGCCAGCAGCGTGGGGACTAGCGGATACAATGAGCAGTTCTTC. It translates to CASSVGTSGYNEQFF.

The chain recombines TRBV5-1 with TRBJ1-1; D ambiguous. Looked up from germline, CDR1 is SGHRS and CDR2 is YFSETQ. The CDR3 has 14 residues. V gave up 0 bases and J gave up 1 base, with 7 bases separating them. The CDR3 region has the DNA TGCGCCAGCAGCTTGGGGCAGGCGAACACTGAAGCTTTCTTT. Protein: CASSLGQANTEAFF.

J is TRBJ1-1 and V is TRBV29-1; D remains ambiguous. The V and J ends lost 4 bases and 5 bases respectively, with 8 bases between them. CDR3 length equals 11 residues. Germline CDR1 reads SQVTM; CDR2 reads ANQGSEA. The CDR3 is CSVGVLTEAFF. For the CDR3, the DNA is TGCAGCGTTGGGGTGCTTACTGAAGCTTTCTTT.

The chain is built from TRBV29-1 and TRBJ2-7; 7 nucleotides match TRBD1. CDR3 length equals 14 residues. J was trimmed by 0 bases and V by 6 bases; bases with no gene match: 8. Germline CDR1 SQVTM, CDR2 ANQGSEA. The CDR3 spells CSVTPTGPSYEQYF. The CDR3 DNA reads as TGCAGCGTGACTCCGACAGGGCCCTCCTACGAGCAGTACTTC.